Listed here are 23 T cell receptor beta chains from one sample, sequenced in a study of molecular identifiers for immune sequencing clone quantification (dated 2018 in TCRdb). Library preparation was by PCR. Sequencing used an Illumina HiSeq 4000. TCRdb reran the public reads through fastp at Q25 and MiXCR, keeping productive beta chains. When rows share a CDR3 protein, they turn into one entry using the most common DNA and genes. The sample table contains about 640,000 distinct CDR3 sequences; only one count was recorded for around 20% of them. The ten largest clones represent roughly 0.83% of the sample. Material for sequencing was naive CD8+ T cells from blood, with Jurkat cell RNA spiked in. According to the study, the label for this sample's cell subset or site signals: FACS-sorted CD8+CD4-CCR7+CD45RA+ naive T cells. The origin of the receptors is a human donor in good health. Some libraries in this study had Jurkat cell RNA spiked in.

This clonotype showed up many times. The chain couples TRBV28 to TRBJ2-7; the match to TRBD1 covers 7 bases. Germline V CDR1 and CDR2: MDHEN, SYDVKM. The CDR3 is 14 amino acids. V trimming: 3 bases; J trimming: 1 base; junction bases outside the gene matches: 3. This CDR3 reads CASSLGTVSYEQYF. For the CDR3, the DNA is TGTGCCAGCAGTTTGGGGACAGTTTCCTACGAGCAGTACTTC.

This clonotype was detected ten times or more. The chain recombines TRBV7-9 with TRBJ1-5; 10 bases map to TRBD1. This CDR3 comprises 16 residues. Unmatched junction bases numbered 8, after V lost 3 bases and J lost 6 bases. Germline V lookup: CDR1 SEHNR, CDR2 FQNEAQ (reference sequence). The DNA for the CDR3 is TGTGCCAGCAGCTTGTTGTCGGGACAGGGGCCTCAGCCCCAGCATTTT. Its protein product is CASSLLSGQGPQPQHF.

In the case of this clonotype: This clone may be a read error of a much larger clone one base away. The V gene is TRBV28, the J gene TRBJ2-7, with 9 bases matching TRBD1. The CDR3 is 15 residues long. From germline, CDR1 is MDHEN and CDR2 SYDVKM. The CDR3 loop reads CAGSQSGQGIREQYF. CDR3 bases: TGTGCCGGCAGCCAATCCGGACAGGGGATTCGTGAGCAGTACTTC.

This clonotype appeared many times. This chain uses TRBV28 with TRBJ1-5; D is perhaps TRBD1 (5 bases). Germline V gene lookup returns CDR1 MDHEN and CDR2 SYDVKM. CDR3 size: 14 residues. The ends were cut back, 3 bases at V and 5 bases at J, with 11 bases in the middle. The CDR3 nucleotides read TGTGCCAGCAGTTTTTCCAGGGAGGATCAGCCCCAGCATTTT. Protein sequence: CASSFSREDQPQHF.

About this clonotype: A much larger clone differs from this one at a single base, so this may be a read error. This chain connects TRBV7-2 to TRBJ2-1, with 8 nucleotides matching TRBD2. Germline V CDR1 and CDR2: SGHTA, FQGNSA. The CDR3 is 14 residues long. V shed 6 bases and J 8 bases; nucleotides not matched to a gene: 9. CDR3 nucleotide sequence: TGTGCCAGCAGGCGGGTCGGGGGGGCCGATGAGCAGTTCTTC. Residues: CASRRVGGADEQFF.

This clonotype turned up a few times. The chain is built from TRBV9 and TRBJ2-5, with D possibly TRBD2 on 7 matching bases. The V and J ends lost 4 bases and 4 bases respectively, with 23 bases between them. Per germline, CDR1 SGDLS and CDR2 YYNGEE. The CDR3 has 17 residues. The CDR3 DNA follows: TGTGCCAGCAGCCCACCGTTAGGGGGGGCAAGGGGAGAGACCCAGTACTTC. It specifies CASSPPLGGARGETQYF. Drawing the rest from reference TRBV9 and TRBJ2-5, the complete variable domain is DSGVTQTPKHLITATGQRVTLRCSPRSGDLSVYWYQQSLDQGLQFLIQYYNGEERAKGNILERFSAQQFPDLHSELNLSSLELGDSALYFCASSPPLGGARGETQYFGPGTRLLVL.

Notes on this clonotype: The final CDR3 position lacks the conserved phenylalanine or tryptophan, pointing to a likely read error. V gene TRBV19 combines with J gene TRBJ2-7, with 11 nucleotides matching TRBD1. CDR1 and CDR2 from the germline V gene are LNHDA and SQIVND (reference sequence). V shed 5 bases and J 3 bases; nucleotides not matched to a gene: 3. The CDR3 covers 14 residues. The CDR3 is CASSPGTGGYEQYS. The CDR3 DNA reads TGTGCCAGTAGTCCCGGGACAGGGGGCTACGAGCAGTACTCC.

This rearrangement joins TRBV6-5 to TRBJ2-7; TRBD2 might be the D (7 bases). The V gene lost 0 bases and the J gene lost 5 bases, with 14 bases spanning the gap. Germline V gives CDR1 MNHEY, CDR2 SVGAGI. CDR3 size: 15 residues. The CDR3 sequence is CASSYSRGGVNEQYF. The CDR3 DNA is TGTGCCAGCAGTTACTCGAGGGGGGGCGTCAACGAGCAGTACTTC.

This chain links TRBV9 with TRBJ1-1; tentative D call: TRBD1 (5 bases). V was clipped by 0 bases and J by 3 bases, with 12 bases between them. CDR3 length: 15 residues. CDR1 is SGDLS and CDR2 is YYNGEE in the germline V gene. The CDR3 nucleotides read TGTGCCAGCAGCGTAGGGGGGAAGCTGGACACTGAAGCTTTCTTT. It yields the protein CASSVGGKLDTEAFF.

This clonotype was recorded at least ten times. J is TRBJ2-5 and V is TRBV5-5; no reliable D call. In germline, CDR1 is SGHKS, CDR2 YYEKEE (reference sequence). V was pared by 3 bases and J by 0 bases, with 15 bases between. This CDR3 contains 16 residues. CDR3 region: CASSWIETLNQETQYF. The CDR3 DNA reads TGTGCCAGCAGCTGGATCGAAACTCTCAACCAAGAGACCCAGTACTTC.

This chain joins TRBV4-2 and TRBJ1-2; maybe TRBD1 (5 bases). Germline V CDR1 and CDR2: LGHNA, YNFKEQ. The CDR3 is 15 residues long. V shed 0 bases and J shed 2 bases, with 10 bases lying between them. The CDR3 DNA is TGTGCCAGCAGCCAAGAAGATCGGGGGAACTATGGCTACACCTTC. Translation: CASSQEDRGNYGYTF.

About this clonotype itself: This may come from a read error, since a much larger clone is one base off. The chain combines TRBV7-2 with TRBJ2-5; no definite D call. Germline V gives CDR1 SGHTA, CDR2 FQGNSA. This CDR3 contains 15 residues. Deletions cut 4 bases from V and 7 bases from J, with 19 bases between. CDR3: CASSSLIGSKGTQYF. Here the CDR3 DNA reads TGTGCCAGCAGCTCCCTGATCGGGTCCAAGGGGACCCAGTACTTC.

Turning to this clonotype: The CDR3 carries no conserved terminal phenylalanine or tryptophan, so it likely arises from a read error. This rearrangement joins TRBV27 to TRBJ1-5; perhaps TRBD1 as D (5 bases). The germline gives CDR1 MNHEY, CDR2 SMNVEV (reference sequence). The CDR3 covers 13 residues. The germline V and J ends were trimmed by 1 base and 6 bases, with 7 bases remaining between them. The CDR3 DNA sequence: TGTGCCAGCAGTTTATATAGGGGTCAGCCCCAGCATTCT. The encoded protein is CASSLYRGQPQHS.

With regard to this clonotype: A junction end diverges from the germline sequence, so it may reflect a read error. The V and J genes are TRBV7-9 and TRBJ2-1, with 7 bases aligning to TRBD2. CDR3 size: 15 residues. The germline V gene encodes CDR1 SEHNR and CDR2 FQNEAQ (reference sequence). The CDR3 loop reads CTSSLEASAGEEQFF. The CDR3 DNA is TGTACCAGCAGCTTAGAGGCGTCGGCGGGAGAGGAGCAGTTCTTC.

This clonotype was observed at least ten times. V gene TRBV28 combines with J gene TRBJ2-3; 8 bases match TRBD1. The CDR3 totals 18 residues. J gave up 0 bases and V 5 bases, and 13 bases lay outside the gene matches. Germline CDR1 reads MDHEN; CDR2 reads SYDVKM. CDR3: CASSLLQGEKISTDTQYF. CDR3 coding DNA: TGTGCCAGCAGTCTTTTACAGGGGGAGAAAATTAGCACAGATACGCAGTATTTT.

A note on this clonotype: Being one base from a much bigger clone, this may be a read error. The gene calls are TRBV5-1 and TRBJ2-7; 8 positions agree with TRBD2. The CDR3 is made up of 17 amino acids. The germline gives CDR1 SGHRS, CDR2 YFSETQ. The V gene end was trimmed by 4 bases and the J gene end by 0 bases; junction bases not matched to a gene: 12. CDR3 amino acids: CASSHQAGAAYSYEQYF. Here the CDR3 DNA reads TGCGCCAGCAGCCACCAAGCGGGGGCCGCCTACTCCTACGAGCAGTACTTC.

A note on this clonotype: This may arise from a read error, as a much more abundant clone is one base away. The chain joins TRBV7-6 to TRBJ2-7, with 13 nucleotides matching TRBD2. Germline V gene lookup returns CDR1 SGHVS and CDR2 FNYEAQ. This CDR3 has 14 amino acids. The junction had 9 bases not matched to a gene; V was cut back by 7 bases and J by 9 bases. This CDR3 is CASNPGLAGDGQYF. CDR3 nucleotide sequence: TGTGCCAGCAACCCAGGACTAGCGGGAGACGGGCAGTACTTC.

Many counts were recorded for this clonotype. In DNA, the CDR3 is TGCAGTGCTATGACCCAGGGGGTTGGATACGAGCAGTACTTC. Residues: CSAMTQGVGYEQYF. This chain links TRBV20-1 with TRBJ2-7; TRBD1 aligns across 7 bases. In germline, CDR1 is DFQATT, CDR2 SNEGSKA (reference sequence). The length of the CDR3 is 14 residues. V trimming: 4 bases; J trimming: 4 bases; junction bases outside the gene matches: 10.

This clonotype was observed at least ten times. The chain combines TRBV7-3 with TRBJ2-1; TRBD2 matches 7 bases. This CDR3 spans 13 amino acids. The V segment lost 5 bases and the J segment 7 bases; nucleotides outside the gene matches: 5. The germline CDR1 and CDR2 sequences are SGHTA and FQGTGA. CDR3 residues: CASSQGRENEQFF. The CDR3 DNA reads as TGTGCCAGCAGCCAAGGGCGGGAGAATGAGCAGTTCTTC. Full variable domain (remainder filled in from reference TRBV7-3 and TRBJ2-1): GAGVSQTPSNKVTEKGKYVELRCDPISGHTALYWYRQSLGQGPEFLIYFQGTGAADDSGLPNDRFFAVRPEGSVSTLKIQRTERGDSAVYLCASSQGRENEQFFGPGTRLTVL.

The table lists this clonotype with many counts. The CDR3 DNA reads TGTGCCAGCAGCTCCCCAGTGGGGGGAGGAACCACAGATACGCAGTATTTT. Protein: CASSSPVGGGTTDTQYF. This chain joins TRBV7-6 and TRBJ2-3; possibly TRBD2 for D (6 bases). The CDR3 has 17 amino acids. The germline gives CDR1 SGHVS, CDR2 FNYEAQ. The germline V and J ends were trimmed by 4 bases and 2 bases, with 19 bases remaining between them.

The sample holds many counts of this clonotype. The chain employs TRBV11-2 and TRBJ2-7; 8 bases match TRBD1. Germline V gene data show CDR1 as SGHAT and CDR2 as FQNNGV. V shed 3 bases and J 6 bases; nucleotides not matched to a gene: 10. The length of the CDR3 is 15 residues. CDR3 nucleotide sequence: TGTGCCAGCAGCTTCCCCGGACAGGGTGGCAGCGAGCAGTACTTC. It yields the protein CASSFPGQGGSEQYF.

Points on this clonotype: A much larger clonotype is one base distant, so this may be a read error. This chain links TRBV24-1 with TRBJ2-2, with no clear D. The germline gives CDR1 KGHDR, CDR2 SFDVKD. The CDR3 totals 14 residues. Trimming shortened V by 2 bases and J by 8 bases, and 11 bases separated the two germline ends. CDR3 coding DNA: TGTGCCACCAGTGATTCTGGTCCGTCGGGGGAGCTGTTTTTT. Encoded protein: CATSDSGPSGELFF.

This clonotype was detected ten times or more. This rearrangement joins TRBV25-1 to TRBJ2-4; tentatively, D is TRBD1 or TRBD2 (5 bases each). V shed 9 bases and J shed 11 bases, with 11 bases lying between them. The CDR3 contains 10 residues. CDR1 and CDR2 from the germline V gene are MGHDK and SYGVNS. The CDR3 sequence: CARAQGLQYF. Here the CDR3 DNA reads TGTGCCAGGGCCCAGGGACTTCAGTACTTC.